These T cell receptor beta chains were read from a single sample in a study of low-dose radiotherapy and immunotherapy resistance in tumors. MiXCR, applied by TCRdb to the reads, yields one record per CDR3 protein. The sample consists of roughly 100,000 distinct CDR3 sequences, 20% to 25% of them appearing once. This sample comprised PBMCs, obtained after low-dose radiotherapy plus immunotherapy. These receptors all come from a female donor with ovarian cancer. Each CDR3 is given with its conserved first and last residue. The D gene is left open where the match is weak. The size field is filled for only some rows; it gives once, few, many or a size class.

TRBV5-4	-	TRBJ1-1	many	CASSLRHRNTEAFF	TGTGCCAGCAGCTTGAGGCACAGGAACACTGAAGCTTTCTTT
TRBV7-8	TRBD1	TRBJ2-3	many	CASSLFGRGLADTQYF	TGTGCCAGCAGCTTATTTGGCAGGGGGCTCGCAGATACGCAGTATTTT
TRBV6-8	TRBD2	TRBJ2-1	once	CASRIAGGGHNEQFF	TGTGCCAGCAGAATAGCGGGGGGGGGCCACAATGAGCAGTTCTTC
TRBV15	-	TRBJ1-1	many	CATSSGRVNTEAFF	TGTGCCACCAGCAGCGGCAGGGTAAACACTGAAGCTTTCTTT
TRBV2	-	TRBJ2-3	many	CASRGSGEDTQYF	TGTGCCAGTCGAGGTTCTGGGGAAGATACGCAGTATTTT
TRBV12-3/TRBV12-4	-	TRBJ2-7	-	CASSLGQVSHEQYF	TGTGCCAGCAGTTTGGGGCAGGTATCGCACGAGCAGTACTTC
TRBV5-8	-	TRBJ2-3	many	CASSQRTARLTDTQYF	TGTGCCAGCAGCCAGAGGACCGCTCGGCTCACAGATACGCAGTATTTT
TRBV4-1	TRBD1	TRBJ1-4	many	CASQDQGAREKLFF	TGCGCCAGCCAAGATCAGGGGGCTAGGGAAAAACTGTTTTTT
TRBV4-1	-	TRBJ1-4	many	CASSHFRDNNEKLFF	TGCGCCAGCAGCCACTTCCGGGACAATAATGAAAAACTGTTTTTT
TRBV20-1	-	TRBJ1-6	-	CSASSQGYNSPLHF	TGCAGTGCTAGTAGCCAGGGGTATAATTCACCCCTCCACTTT
TRBV5-4	TRBD2	TRBJ2-5	many	CASSLGLAGQETQYF	TGTGCCAGCAGCTTGGGACTAGCGGGACAAGAGACCCAGTACTTC
TRBV28	-	TRBJ1-2	many	CASSWRGRGSSYGYTF	TGTGCCAGCAGTTGGCGGGGAAGGGGCAGCTCCTATGGCTACACCTTC
TRBV7-2	TRBD2	TRBJ2-1	many	CASSLRTSGSEEQFF	TGTGCCAGCAGCTTAAGGACTAGCGGGAGTGAAGAGCAGTTCTTC
TRBV10-3	TRBD1	TRBJ2-1	-	CAISRRDREGNEQFF	TGTGCCATCAGTAGACGGGACAGGGAGGGCAATGAGCAGTTCTTC
TRBV12-3/TRBV12-4	TRBD1	TRBJ2-7	many	CASSLEDRGIAQYF	TGTGCCAGCAGTTTGGAGGACAGGGGCATCGCGCAGTACTTC
TRBV4-1	TRBD1	TRBJ2-1	many	CASSQEGRGLNEQFF	TGCGCCAGCAGCCAAGAAGGCAGGGGGCTCAATGAGCAGTTCTTC
TRBV7-8	-	TRBJ2-1	many	CASNEGGFHEQFF	TGTGCCAGCAATGAAGGCGGGTTCCATGAGCAGTTCTTC
TRBV7-6	TRBD2	TRBJ2-1	many	CASSPRTSGSDEQFF	TGTGCCAGCAGCCCTCGGACTAGCGGGAGCGATGAGCAGTTCTTC
TRBV20-1	-	TRBJ2-1	few	CSARDPGETAFEQFF	TGCAGTGCTAGAGATCCGGGTGAGACGGCCTTTGAGCAGTTCTTC
TRBV7-8	-	TRBJ2-6	many	CASSQKDGGANVLTF	TGTGCCAGCAGCCAGAAGGATGGTGGGGCCAACGTCCTGACTTTC
TRBV21-1	-	TRBJ2-4	many	CASSKSKDNKNIQYF	TGTGCCAGCAGCAAATCGAAGGACAACAAAAACATTCAGTACTTC
TRBV20-1	-	TRBJ1-5	many	CSARRGENQPQHF	TGCAGTGCTAGAAGGGGGGAAAATCAGCCCCAGCATTTT
TRBV25-1	-	TRBJ1-5	-	CASSDQGERRCNSNQPQHF	TGTGCCAGCAGTGACCAGGGCGAAAGGCGTTGTAATAGCAATCAGCCCCAGCATTTT
TRBV7-2	-	TRBJ1-6	many	CASSYRGLPGNSPLHF	TGTGCCAGCAGCTACCGGGGCCTGCCGGGTAATTCACCCCTCCACTTT
TRBV27	-	TRBJ2-7	many	CASSLGGQTYEQYF	TGTGCCAGCAGTTTAGGAGGGCAGACCTACGAGCAGTACTTC
TRBV27	TRBD1	TRBJ2-1	many	CASRSGQGAYNEQFF	TGTGCCAGCAGATCGGGACAGGGGGCCTATAATGAGCAGTTCTTC
TRBV28	-	TRBJ1-3	many	CASRGTGNTIYF	TGTGCCAGCAGGGGGACAGGAAACACCATATATTTT
TRBV28	-	TRBJ2-7	many	CASSSTGTSEQYF	TGTGCCAGCAGCTCCACAGGGACGTCCGAGCAGTACTTC
TRBV5-1	-	TRBJ2-2	many	CASSVGLANTGELFF	TGCGCCAGCAGCGTGGGACTGGCGAACACCGGGGAGCTGTTTTTT
TRBV7-2	TRBD1	TRBJ1-2	many	CASSLASTGFDGYTF	TGTGCCAGCAGCTTAGCCTCGACAGGGTTCGATGGCTACACCTTC
TRBV2	-	TRBJ1-1	many	CASTQQSYTEAFF	TGTGCCAGCACCCAACAGAGTTACACTGAAGCTTTCTTT
TRBV29-1	TRBD1	TRBJ1-1	many	CSVTPQYGQGFTEAFF	TGCAGCGTGACACCCCAATACGGACAGGGGTTTACTGAAGCTTTCTTT
TRBV9	-	TRBJ2-3	many	CASSVKGGGTDTQYF	TGTGCCAGCAGCGTAAAAGGGGGGGGGACAGATACGCAGTATTTT
TRBV28	-	TRBJ1-1	once	CASLEPGSGTEAFF	TGTGCCAGCCTTGAGCCAGGGTCAGGTACTGAAGCTTTCTTT
TRBV27	-	TRBJ1-2	many	CASSFPSGWGYTF	TGTGCCAGCAGTTTTCCGTCAGGTTGGGGCTACACCTTC